The 7 T cell receptor beta chains listed next were all sequenced from one sample in a study of blood T cells in healthy people across ages. Through a sample-barcoded 5' primer and a J-beta primer mix, a second PCR was run for about 6 to 11 cycles. TCRdb reanalysed the 5' RACE reads using MiXCR and keeps one entry per CDR3 protein. The sample records about a million distinct CDR3 sequences, roughly 51% being singletons. Sequencing was carried out using blood. These receptors all come from a woman in her fifties or sixties in good health.

This sequence joins TRBV30 and TRBJ2-3; D remains unclear. Trimming shortened V by 4 bases and J by 0 bases, and 8 bases separated the two germline ends. This CDR3 has 13 residues. In germline, CDR1 is GTSNPN, CDR2 SVGIG (reference sequence). The CDR3 sequence is CAWTEYSTDTQYF. CDR3 bases: TGTGCCTGGACAGAGTATAGCACAGATACGCAGTATTTT.

The gene calls are TRBV24-1 and TRBJ2-1, with a weak D call TRBD2 (6 bases). Germline V CDR1 and CDR2: KGHDR, SFDVKD. Trimming removed 3 bases from V and 10 bases from J, with 21 bases in between. The CDR3 runs to 16 residues. The CDR3 nucleotides read TGTGCCACCAGTGATCTTAGCGGCGATAGGCTGTGGGAGCAGTTCTTC. Its protein product is CATSDLSGDRLWEQFF.

This clonotype was recorded once. This may be a read error: a much more frequent sequence differs by one nucleotide. V gene TRBV29-1 combines with J gene TRBJ2-5; D unresolved. Trimming pared 8 bases from V and 2 bases from J, leaving 12 bases between. This CDR3 is built from 12 residues. Germline values: CDR1 SQVTM, CDR2 ANQGSEA. The CDR3 sequence is CSSQCNQETQYF. CDR3 DNA sequence: TGCAGCTCTCAGTGCAATCAAGAGACCCAGTACTTC.

The chain couples TRBV5-1 to TRBJ1-2; TRBD1 is a possible D gene (6 bases). Germline assignment: CDR1 SGHRS and CDR2 YFSETQ. The CDR3 runs 17 residues. The V end was cut by 4 bases, the J end by 5 bases, with 24 bases between. In DNA, the CDR3 is TGCGCCAGCAGCAAGGCGGGGGGCAGCGGAGGTTTTTATGGCTACACCTTC. Amino acid sequence: CASSKAGGSGGFYGYTF.

This clonotype has more than one count but fewer than ten. The chain recombines TRBV6-4 with TRBJ1-1; no definite D call. Germline lookup yields CDR1 MRHNA and CDR2 SNTAGT. V was clipped by 6 bases and J by 3 bases, with 17 bases between them. This CDR3 region has 15 residues. The CDR3 DNA follows: TGTGCCAGCAGCGCGGGAAGCGACGGGGACACTGAAGCTTTCTTT. This codes for CASSAGSDGDTEAFF.

The J gene is TRBJ1-1, the V gene TRBV14; weak D call: TRBD1 (5 bases). CDR1 is SGHDN, CDR2 FVKESK, per germline. The CDR3 runs 13 residues. V gave up 8 bases and J gave up 2 bases, with 12 bases separating them. In nucleotides, the CDR3 is TGTGCCAGCGCCCGGGACGGAAACACTGAAGCTTTCTTT. Translation: CASARDGNTEAFF.

In its sample, this clonotype was seen a few times. V gene TRBV28 combines with J gene TRBJ1-2, with a possible D match to TRBD1 (6 bases). Germline values: CDR1 MDHEN, CDR2 SYDVKM. This CDR3 has 15 amino acids. Trimming took 5 bases from V and 1 from J, leaving 14 bases between them. DNA for the CDR3: TGTGCCAGCAGTCCGAGGGGGAACCTTAACTATGGCTACACCTTC. Translation: CASSPRGNLNYGYTF.